The present TCR beta chain was sequenced within a study of Graves' ophthalmopathy and Graves' hyperthyroidism. Study-level results: Blood samples also showed most expanded thyroid clonotypes exceeding 0.001 frequency. Sensitivity reached roughly 71% and specificity around 72% when the model predicted ophthalmopathy progression.

This clonotype was observed at least ten times. Antigen: not known. The TCR beta CDR3 regions underwent amplification from RNA transcripts. HTBI primers served in a first-round RT-PCR, which a second-round multiplex PCR followed. Using its own MiXCR run on the multiplex PCR reads, TCRdb lists one record per CDR3 protein. The data show approximately 1.2 million distinct CDR3 sequences, with 35% to 45% seen just once and 11% held by the top ten. Hyperthyroidism in these 18- to 65-year-old patients was newly diagnosed, lasting under 2 months. Germline V lookup: CDR1 SGHDT, CDR2 YYEEEE. The CDR3 consists of 14 residues. With 4 bases removed from V and 1 base from J, the gap between germline ends came to 9 bases.

The rearrangement uses TRBV5-6 and TRBJ1-5; D remains unclear. The specimen sequenced was peripheral blood or thyroid tissue (not recorded which). This receptor was obtained from an adult man with Graves' hyperthyroidism. CDR3 bases: TGTGCCAGCAGCGTCACAGAGAGCAATCAGCCCCAGCATTTT. Amino acids: CASSVTESNQPQHF.